Detailed here is one T cell receptor (beta chain). Assay: immunoSEQ multiplex PCR; the TCRdb copy retains only in-frame clones and omits some. The table includes 75,000 to 100,000 clones, 80% to 90% detected once. This record belongs to a study of control samples from healthy donors and cancer patients. This receptor was taken from a man aged 30 to 39 in good health. The sequenced sample was blood.

CDR3 sequence reads: CASSVAAASGSGTQYF. The DNA for the CDR3 is TGTGCCAGCAGCGTAGCTGCGGCTAGCGGGAGTGGTACGCAGTATTTT. The chain is built from TRBV9 and TRBJ2-3; the match to TRBD2 covers 10 bases. This CDR3 is 16 amino acids long. Unmatched junction bases numbered 9, after V lost 0 bases and J lost 8 bases. Germline CDR1 reads SGDLS; CDR2 reads YYNGEE.